The 10 T cell receptor beta chains presented below share a single source sample, sequenced in a study of blood T cell repertoires in COVID-19 (dated by TCRdb to about 2020). The library relied on the immunoSEQ multiplex PCR assay. In TCRdb, the immuneACCESS table is reduced to in-frame sequences with V and J assigned. These tables do not hold every clone; where another copy was compared, an unresolved V gene accounts for under half, and the others remain unexplained. The table for this sample lists about 170,000 clones; around 82% of them were counted only once. The ten largest clones represent approximately 2% of the sample. The specimen sequenced was peripheral blood. The receptor set was obtained from a woman older than 75 with acute or convalescent COVID-19.

The CDR3, as DNA: TGTGCCAGCAGCGTGGATGGAGGGGGCAATCAGCCCCAGCATTTT. Translated: CASSVDGGGNQPQHF. The gene calls are TRBV9 and TRBJ1-5; a weak D match, TRBD1 (5 bases). Per germline, CDR1 SGDLS and CDR2 YYNGEE. The CDR3 sequence is 15 residues long. Deletions cut 2 bases from V and 2 bases from J, with 11 bases between.

Concerning this clone itself: The sample contains more than one DNA sequence encoding this CDR3. As DNA, the CDR3 is TGCAGTGCTCGTCCGGAAGAGACCCAGTACTTC. This translates into CSARPEETQYF. The V gene is TRBV20-1, the J gene TRBJ2-5; D is ambiguous. The CDR3 is 11 residues long. CDR1 DFQATT and CDR2 SNEGSKA come from the germline V gene (reference sequence). V was pared by 5 bases and J by 3 bases, with 7 bases between.

This chain uses TRBV7-2 with TRBJ1-2; D remains unclear. This CDR3 is built from 14 residues. Per germline, CDR1 SGHTA and CDR2 FQGNSA. V lost 5 bases to trimming and J lost 3 bases, with 13 bases between them. In DNA, the CDR3 is TGTGCCAGCAGCCAGGCCGGGGTTGACTATGGCTACACCTTC. As protein: CASSQAGVDYGYTF.

This rearrangement joins TRBV15 to TRBJ1-5; no definite D call. Germline values: CDR1 LNHNV, CDR2 YYDKDF (reference sequence). The CDR3 length is 15 residues. The V and J ends lost 1 base and 8 bases respectively, with 15 bases between them. CDR3 amino acids: CATSRVLGSLKPQHF. As DNA, the CDR3 is TGTGCCACCAGCAGAGTTTTGGGCAGTTTGAAGCCCCAGCATTTT.

This clone showed up just once. The V and J genes are TRBV6-5 and TRBJ1-1; D is unclear. This CDR3 is 16 amino acids long. CDR1 MNHEY and CDR2 SVGAGI come from the germline V gene. With 0 bases removed from V and 2 bases from J, the gap between germline ends came to 13 bases. The CDR3 loop reads CASSYSIGGANTEAFF. In DNA form, the CDR3 reads TGTGCCAGCAGTTACTCGATAGGCGGAGCTAACACTGAAGCTTTCTTT.

V and J are TRBV29-1 and TRBJ2-3; 10 nucleotides match TRBD1. V gave up 7 bases and J gave up 4 bases; unmatched junction bases: 5. The CDR3 runs to 13 residues. The germline V gene has CDR1 SQVTM and CDR2 ANQGSEA. The chain's CDR3 is CSGGTGVSDTQYF. The CDR3 DNA reads as TGCAGCGGAGGGACAGGGGTGTCAGATACGCAGTATTTT.

The chain has TRBV27 and TRBJ2-5, with 13 bases fitting TRBD2. CDR3 size: 16 residues. CDR1 is MNHEY and CDR2 is SMNVEV in the germline V gene (reference sequence). V trimming: 2 bases; J trimming: 6 bases; junction bases outside the gene matches: 6. The CDR3 sequence is CASSLTSGGAWKTQYF. The CDR3 bases are TGTGCCAGCAGTTTAACTAGCGGGGGGGCCTGGAAGACCCAGTACTTC.

This clone was found a few times. The chain combines TRBV5-1 with TRBJ2-7, with 8 bases lining up with TRBD1. After removal of 6 bases from V and 3 bases from J, the junction contained 11 bases not matched to a gene. There are 15 residues in the CDR3. The germline V gene encodes CDR1 SGHRS and CDR2 YFSETQ. The chain's CDR3 is CASNRRTGGNYEQYF. CDR3 DNA sequence: TGCGCCAGCAACCGGCGTACAGGGGGAAACTACGAGCAGTACTTC. Full variable domain (remainder filled in from reference TRBV5-1 and TRBJ2-7): KAGVTQTPRYLIKTRGQQVTLSCSPISGHRSVSWYQQTPGQGLQFLFEYFSETQRNKGNFPGRFSGRQFSNSRSEMNVSTLELGDSALYLCASNRRTGGNYEQYFGPGTRLTVT.

The rearrangement links TRBV6-2 or TRBV6-3 to TRBJ2-3; 12 bases agree with TRBD2. The CDR3 contains 16 residues. Trimming cost V 2 bases and J 5 bases; bases outside gene matches: 5. Germline CDR1 is MNHEY and CDR2 is SVGEGT. The CDR3, as DNA: TGTGCCAGCAGTTACCCCGGACTAGCGGGGAAAGATACGCAGTATTTT. This translates into CASSYPGLAGKDTQYF.

This clone was recorded only once. Written as DNA, the CDR3 is TGTGCCAGCAGTGAGGGGTTGTCAGGGGGTGGCAATGAGCAGTTCTTC. Translating gives CASSEGLSGGGNEQFF. V gene TRBV2 combines with J gene TRBJ2-1, with 7 bases fitting TRBD1. The CDR3 loop spans 16 amino acids. V shed 3 bases and J 6 bases; nucleotides not matched to a gene: 11. The germline gives CDR1 SNHLY, CDR2 FYNNEI.